A single sample is the source of the 9 T cell receptor beta chains below, sequenced in a study of blood T cell repertoires in COVID-19 (dated by TCRdb to 2020 to 2021). Receptors were amplified or captured by the immunoSEQ multiplex PCR assay. What TCRdb holds here is the immuneACCESS table cut down to in-frame rearrangements. Part of the clones is not present; checked against another copy, under half of the missing clones reflect an unresolved V gene, and the others are unexplained. Here the sample has more than 200,000 clones; 80% occur a single time. Around 4.7% of the sample lies in the top ten. The sequenced material came from PBMCs or T cells enriched from blood (not recorded which). All receptors derive from a man younger than 45 with acute COVID-19.

This chain links TRBV19 with TRBJ1-3, with D maybe TRBD1 (5 bases). V was cut by 5 bases and J by 0 bases, with 11 bases left in between. Germline CDR1 reads LNHDA; CDR2 reads SQIVND (reference sequence). CDR3 length: 15 amino acids. The chain's CDR3 is CASSPTVLSGNTIYF. CDR3 sequence (DNA): TGTGCCAGTAGTCCGACAGTTCTCTCTGGAAACACCATATATTTT.

In its sample, this clone was seen once. The chain employs TRBV2 and TRBJ1-2, with unresolved D. This CDR3 spans 15 amino acids. Trimming removed 4 bases from V and 3 bases from J, with 15 bases in between. The germline CDR1 and CDR2 sequences are SNHLY and FYNNEI. The CDR3 DNA is TGTGCCAGCAGTGTCGGTCCGCGTCTCGACTATGGCTACACCTTC. This sequence encodes CASSVGPRLDYGYTF.

This chain joins TRBV19 and TRBJ2-1, with 7 bases lining up with TRBD2. Germline V gene sequence: CDR1 LNHDA, CDR2 SQIVND (reference sequence). This CDR3 contains 14 residues. J gave up 9 bases and V 3 bases, and 8 bases lay outside the gene matches. As DNA, the CDR3 is TGTGCCAGTAGTATGGGGGGGATTGTTTTTGAGCAGTTCTTC. It is translated as CASSMGGIVFEQFF.

The rearrangement joins TRBV2 to TRBJ1-5; the D is unclear. V was shortened by 4 bases and J by 4 bases, with 5 bases between the two germline ends. Germline lookup yields CDR1 SNHLY and CDR2 FYNNEI. The CDR3 has 12 amino acids. The CDR3 protein is CASSVLNQPQHF. Here the CDR3 DNA reads TGTGCCAGCAGTGTTTTAAATCAGCCCCAGCATTTT.

V and J are TRBV6-1 and TRBJ2-7; 12 bases fit TRBD2. Trimming removed 0 bases from V and 6 bases from J; junction bases left unmatched: 3. CDR3 length: 15 residues. Germline CDR1 and CDR2: MNHNS and SASEGT. The CDR3 is CASSEAASGGAEQYF. CDR3 nucleotide sequence: TGTGCCAGCAGTGAAGCGGCTAGCGGGGGGGCCGAGCAGTACTTC.

The J gene is TRBJ2-5, the V gene TRBV25-1; no firm D call. In germline, CDR1 is MGHDK, CDR2 SYGVNS. The CDR3 contains 13 residues. The ends were cut back, 1 base at V and 3 bases at J, with 6 bases in the middle. The CDR3 loop is CASSEWLEETQYF. In nucleotides, the CDR3 is TGTGCCAGCAGTGAATGGCTCGAAGAGACCCAGTACTTC.

In its sample, this clone was seen a few times. This same CDR3 is encoded by further DNA sequences in the sample. The chain combines TRBV7-9 with TRBJ1-5, with D possibly matching TRBD1 (6 bases). CDR3 length: 14 amino acids. Germline-derived CDR1 and CDR2 are SEHNR and FQNEAQ (reference sequence). The ends were cut back, 1 base at V and 2 bases at J, with 6 bases in the middle. In DNA form, the CDR3 reads TGTGCCAGCAGCTTAGGGACAGGCAATCAGCCCCAGCATTTT. It is translated as CASSLGTGNQPQHF.

This clone appeared a few times. The chain carries TRBV29-1 and TRBJ1-1; 7 positions agree with TRBD1. The CDR3 has 14 amino acids. The germline CDR1 and CDR2 sequences are SQVTM and ANQGSEA. J gave up 5 bases and V 4 bases, and 10 bases lay outside the gene matches. CDR3: CSVGRQGLDTEAFF. In nucleotides, the CDR3 is TGCAGCGTTGGACGACAGGGCCTGGATACTGAAGCTTTCTTT.

The rearrangement uses TRBV4-1 and TRBJ2-1; 16 bases align to TRBD2. Per the germline V gene, CDR1 is MGHRA and CDR2 is YSYEKL. This CDR3 is 17 amino acids long. Losses at the gene ends were 2 bases for V and 4 bases for J; bases not matched to a gene: 2. CDR3 region: CASSQKGLAGGYNEQFF. For the CDR3, the DNA is TGCGCCAGCAGCCAAAAGGGACTAGCGGGGGGGTACAATGAGCAGTTCTTC.